Below, 7 T cell receptor beta chains from the same sample are listed, as sequenced in a study of blood T cell repertoires in COVID-19. Sequencing used immunoSEQ multiplex PCR; TCRdb keeps in-frame clones, though not all of them. The repertoire holds 200,000 to 250,000 clones, with roughly 83% as singletons. The sequenced material came from PBMCs or T cells enriched from blood (not recorded which). These receptors came from a woman aged 35 to 49 with acute COVID-19.

J is TRBJ2-2 and V is TRBV5-1, with a tentative D call TRBD2 (6 bases). The germline gives CDR1 SGHRS, CDR2 YFSETQ. V was cut by 5 bases and J by 3 bases, with 14 bases left in between. The CDR3 consists of 15 residues. In DNA, the CDR3 is TGCGCCAGCAGAGGCGGGGTCCAATACACCGGGGAGCTGTTTTTT. This sequence encodes CASRGGVQYTGELFF.

This chain connects TRBV4-3 to TRBJ1-3, with D unresolved. This CDR3 comprises 18 residues. The V and J ends lost 0 bases and 0 bases respectively, with 15 bases between them. Looked up from germline, CDR1 is LGHNA and CDR2 is YSLEER. Written as DNA, the CDR3 is TGCGCCAGCAGCCAAGAGCCAGACACCCTCTCCTCTGGAAACACCATATATTTT. Translation gives CASSQEPDTLSSGNTIYF.

This sequence joins TRBV3-1 (or the pseudogene TRBV3-2) and TRBJ2-1, with TRBD2 matching 8 bases. This CDR3 has 17 residues. Germline values: CDR1 LGHDT, CDR2 YNNKEL (reference sequence). The trim removed 3 bases at V and 3 bases at J, leaving 10 bases unmatched. This chain's CDR3 is CASSQLTVAGRYNEQFF. In DNA, the CDR3 is TGTGCCAGCAGCCAGCTAACCGTAGCGGGGCGCTACAATGAGCAGTTCTTC.

This chain joins TRBV5-1 and TRBJ2-1; D perhaps matches TRBD2 (6 bases). Deletions cut 0 bases from V and 3 bases from J, with 13 bases between. This CDR3 has 16 residues. Germline CDR1 reads SGHRS; CDR2 reads YFSETQ. This CDR3 is CASSLVGGAGYNEQFF. The DNA for the CDR3 is TGCGCCAGCAGCTTGGTGGGGGGAGCTGGCTACAATGAGCAGTTCTTC.

The chain combines TRBV18 with TRBJ1-6; TRBD1 matches at 7 bases. Germline V CDR1 and CDR2: KGHSH, LQKENI. With V trimmed by 4 bases and J by 9 bases, 6 bases remained unmatched. The CDR3 is 14 residues long. DNA for the CDR3: TGTGCCAGCTCACAAGACAGGGTGGGTTCACCCCTCCACTTT. Its protein is CASSQDRVGSPLHF.

CDR3 nucleotides: TGTGCCAGCAGTTTACCCGGGACAGAGGGGGCCTACGAGCAGTACTTC. Its translation is CASSLPGTEGAYEQYF. The genes are TRBV28 and TRBJ2-7; TRBD1 matches 7 bases. V was clipped by 2 bases and J by 2 bases; unmatched bases: 9. This CDR3 has 16 residues. Germline V gene data show CDR1 as MDHEN and CDR2 as SYDVKM.

This sequence joins TRBV28 and TRBJ2-7, with 9 nucleotides matching TRBD1. CDR1 and CDR2 (germline): MDHEN, SYDVKM. Trimming cost V 2 bases and J 0 bases; bases outside gene matches: 2. The CDR3 is 15 residues long. The CDR3 reads CASSLGTGSSYEQYF. For the CDR3, the DNA is TGTGCCAGCAGTTTAGGGACAGGGTCCTCCTACGAGCAGTACTTC.